The source of this T cell receptor beta chain is a study of OX40 agonist ivuxolimab in advanced cancers. Overall study: Patients took ivuxolimab, an agonistic anti-OX40 (CD134) antibody.

Sequencing used immunoSEQ multiplex PCR; TCRdb keeps in-frame clones, though not all of them. This table has about 46,000 clones, more than 85% appearing once. Germline V gene data show CDR1 as SNHLY and CDR2 as FYNNEI. V lost 2 bases to trimming and J lost 7 bases, with 14 bases between them. This CDR3 is 14 amino acids long. On this clone: Antigen unknown.

General study points: Determination of antigen specificity was not performed for the expanded peripheral T cells.

J is TRBJ1-2 and V is TRBV2; tentatively, D is TRBD1 (6 bases). The material was CD4+ or CD8+ T cells sorted from blood, obtained in a trial of the OX40 agonist ivuxolimab. This TCR came from an adult with an advanced solid tumor such as melanoma, head and neck, liver or kidney cancer. The CDR3: CASSERGASAGYTF. CDR3 nucleotides: TGTGCCAGCAGTGAAAGGGGGGCGAGTGCTGGCTACACCTTC.